Listed below are T cell receptor beta chains from one sample, sequenced in a study of shared clonotypes between healthy human individuals. The protocol was immunoSEQ multiplex PCR, while the TCRdb copy is restricted to in-frame clones and leaves out a portion. The sample lists over 950,000 clones, 70% to 80% occurring once. The sequenced material came from memory CD4+ T cells from PBMCs. The receptors shown here come from a man aged 18 to 29 in good health. Some clones in this sample may be carry-over from other donors' samples. The CDR3 runs from the conserved cysteine through the conserved F or W. A D gene is named only where the DNA matches it firmly. The size entry is marked missing in some rows and otherwise reads once, few, many or a size class.

j_call v_call clone_size d_call cdr3_nt cdr3_aa
TRBJ2-2 TRBV9 - - TGTGCCAGCAGCGTCGGGCAGTCCGGGGAGCTGTTTTTT CASSVGQSGELFF
TRBJ1-6 TRBV6-6 - - TGTGCCAGCTTGTCTCACAGGGACTCACCCCTCCACTTT CASLSHRDSPLHF
TRBJ2-7 TRBV28 - - TGTGCCAGCAGTCCCTGGGGGTACGAGCAGGACTTC CASSPWGYEQDF
TRBJ1-3 TRBV7-8 - - TGTGCCAGCACGCGGGGTGACTCTGGAAACACCATATATTTT CASTRGDSGNTIYF
TRBJ1-1 TRBV19 - - TGTGCCAGTAGTAAAACGGGGGCCGAGACCACTGAAGCTTTCTTT CASSKTGAETTEAFF
TRBJ2-7 TRBV6-5 - - TGTGCCAGCAGTTCACCGGGTTTCTACGAGCAGTACTTC CASSSPGFYEQYF
TRBJ1-5 TRBV27 few - TGTGCCAGCAGTTTTGGTCCAGGGCGGCGAGCGGGGCACAATCAGCCCCAGCATTTT CASSFGPGRRAGHNQPQHF
TRBJ2-7 TRBV27 - TRBD1 TGTGCCAGCAGGTTAAAATGGACAGGCTACGAGCAGTACTTC CASRLKWTGYEQYF
TRBJ2-6 TRBV4-2 - TRBD1 TGTGCCAGCAGCCCCCGGGACAGGGTCTCTGGGGCCAACGTCCTGACTTTC CASSPRDRVSGANVLTF
TRBJ2-2 TRBV25-1 - - TGTGCCAGCAAGTCCGGGACGGCAAACACCGGGGAGCTGTTTTTT CASKSGTANTGELFF
TRBJ1-5 TRBV27 - TRBD1 TGTGCCAGCAGCCCGATCGACAGGGGTAGGAATCAGCCCCAGCATTTT CASSPIDRGRNQPQHF
TRBJ1-3 TRBV5-1 - TRBD1 TGCGCCAGCAGCCCGACAGGGCTAGCCGAGCTATCTGGAAACACCATATATTTT CASSPTGLAELSGNTIYF
TRBJ2-1 TRBV5-1 - TRBD1 TGCGCCAGCAGCTTGGCCTCGGGACAGGGTAAAAGTGAGCAGTTCTTC CASSLASGQGKSEQFF
TRBJ2-7 TRBV27 - - TGTGCCAGCGGCCAAGGGGGAGCCTACGAGCAGTACTTC CASGQGGAYEQYF
TRBJ1-2 TRBV7-9 - TRBD1 TGTGCCAGCAGCTCCTGGGACAGGGGGCAAAGTGGCTACACCTTC CASSSWDRGQSGYTF
TRBJ2-1 TRBV7-9 - - TGTGCCAGCAGCAAGGCAGGGAGCTCCTACAATGAGCAGTTCTTC CASSKAGSSYNEQFF